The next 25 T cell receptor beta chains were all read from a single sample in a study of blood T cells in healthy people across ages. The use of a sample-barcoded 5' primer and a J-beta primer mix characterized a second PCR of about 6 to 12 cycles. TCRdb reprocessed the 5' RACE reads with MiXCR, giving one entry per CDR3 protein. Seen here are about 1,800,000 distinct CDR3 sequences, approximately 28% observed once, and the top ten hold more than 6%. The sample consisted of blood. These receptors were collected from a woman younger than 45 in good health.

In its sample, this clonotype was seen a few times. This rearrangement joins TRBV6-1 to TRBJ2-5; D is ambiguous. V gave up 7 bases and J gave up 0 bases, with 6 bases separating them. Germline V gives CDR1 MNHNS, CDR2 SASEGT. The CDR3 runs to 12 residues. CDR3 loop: CASIEYQETQYF. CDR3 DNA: TGTGCCAGCATTGAGTACCAAGAGACCCAGTACTTC.

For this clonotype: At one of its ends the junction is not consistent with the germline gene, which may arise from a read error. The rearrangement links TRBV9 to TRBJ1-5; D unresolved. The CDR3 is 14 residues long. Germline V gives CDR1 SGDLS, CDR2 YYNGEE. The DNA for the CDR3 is TGTGCCTGCAGCGTAAAGGGTAGCGATCAGCCCCAGCATTTT. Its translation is CACSVKGSDQPQHF.

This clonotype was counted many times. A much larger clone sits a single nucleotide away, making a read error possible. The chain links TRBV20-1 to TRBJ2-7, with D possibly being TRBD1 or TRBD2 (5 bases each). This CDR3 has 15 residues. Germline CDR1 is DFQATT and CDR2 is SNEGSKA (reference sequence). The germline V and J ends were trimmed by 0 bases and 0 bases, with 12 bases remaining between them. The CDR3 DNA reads TGCAGTGCTAGAGAGGGGGACCGCAGCTCCTACGAGCAGTACTTC. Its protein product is CSAREGDRSSYEQYF.

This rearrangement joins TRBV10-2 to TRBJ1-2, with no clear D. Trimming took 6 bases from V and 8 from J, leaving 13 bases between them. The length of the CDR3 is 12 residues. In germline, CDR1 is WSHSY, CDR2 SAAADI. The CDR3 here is CASSSSLMGYTF. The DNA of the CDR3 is TGCGCCAGCAGCTCTTCATTAATGGGCTACACCTTC.

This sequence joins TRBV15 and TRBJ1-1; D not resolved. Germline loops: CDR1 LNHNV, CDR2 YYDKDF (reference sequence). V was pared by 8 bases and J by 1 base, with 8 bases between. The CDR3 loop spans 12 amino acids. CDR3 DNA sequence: TGTGCCACCGGGAGGCGGAACACTGAAGCTTTCTTT. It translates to CATGRRNTEAFF.

CDR3 in amino acids: CASSFQGGRPYEQYF. CDR3 sequence (DNA): TGTGCCAGCAGTTTCCAGGGGGGCCGTCCCTACGAGCAGTACTTC. V gene TRBV28 combines with J gene TRBJ2-7; D is perhaps TRBD1 (7 bases). V was clipped by 3 bases and J by 2 bases, with 14 bases between them. This CDR3 is built from 15 residues. Germline CDR1 and CDR2: MDHEN and SYDVKM.

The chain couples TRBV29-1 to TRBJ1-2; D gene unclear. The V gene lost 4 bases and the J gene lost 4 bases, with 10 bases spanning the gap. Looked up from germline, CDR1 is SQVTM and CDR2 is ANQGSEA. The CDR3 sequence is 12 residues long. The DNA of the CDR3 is TGCAGCGTTGGGATAGGAGGCTATGGCTACACCTTC. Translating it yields CSVGIGGYGYTF.

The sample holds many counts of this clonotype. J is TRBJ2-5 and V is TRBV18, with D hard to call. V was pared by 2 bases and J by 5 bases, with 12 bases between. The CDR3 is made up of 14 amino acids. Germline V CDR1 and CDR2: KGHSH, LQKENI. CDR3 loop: CASSPRPTPETQYF. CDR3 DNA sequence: TGTGCCAGCTCACCAAGACCGACGCCCGAGACCCAGTACTTC. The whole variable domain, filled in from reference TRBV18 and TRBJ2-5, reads NAGVMQNPRHLVRRRGQEARLRCSPMKGHSHVYWYRQLPEEGLKFMVYLQKENIIDESGMPKERFSAEFPKEGPSILRIQQVVRGDSAAYFCASSPRPTPETQYFGPGTRLLVL.

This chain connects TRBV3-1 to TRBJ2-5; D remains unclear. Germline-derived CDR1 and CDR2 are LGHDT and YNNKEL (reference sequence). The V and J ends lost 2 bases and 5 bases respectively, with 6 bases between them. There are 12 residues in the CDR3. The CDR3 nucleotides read TGTGCCAGCAGCCAATTTGGCGAGACCCAGTACTTC. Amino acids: CASSQFGETQYF.

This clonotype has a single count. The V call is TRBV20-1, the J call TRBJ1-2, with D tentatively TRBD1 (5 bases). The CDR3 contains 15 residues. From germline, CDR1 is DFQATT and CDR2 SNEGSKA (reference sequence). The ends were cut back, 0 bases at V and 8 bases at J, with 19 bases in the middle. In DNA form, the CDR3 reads TGCAGTGCTAGAGATCCGGGGGAAGGTATGGAGGGCTACACCTTC. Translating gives CSARDPGEGMEGYTF.

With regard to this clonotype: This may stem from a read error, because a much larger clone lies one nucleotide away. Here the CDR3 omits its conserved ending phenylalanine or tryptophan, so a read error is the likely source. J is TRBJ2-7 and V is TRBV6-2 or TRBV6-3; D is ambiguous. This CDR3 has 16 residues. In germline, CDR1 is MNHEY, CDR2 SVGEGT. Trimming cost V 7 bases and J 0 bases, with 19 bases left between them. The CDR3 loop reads CASTQSGPRSSYEQYY. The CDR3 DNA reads TGTGCCAGCACCCAATCGGGCCCTAGGAGCTCCTACGAGCAGTACTAC.

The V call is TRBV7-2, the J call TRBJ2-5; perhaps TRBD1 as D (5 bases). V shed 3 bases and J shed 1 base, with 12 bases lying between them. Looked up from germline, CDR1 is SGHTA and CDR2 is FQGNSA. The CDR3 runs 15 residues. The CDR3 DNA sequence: TGTGCCAGCAGCTTCATAGCAGGGCCCCAAGAGACCCAGTACTTC. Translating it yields CASSFIAGPQETQYF. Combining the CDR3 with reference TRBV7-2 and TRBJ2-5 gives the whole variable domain GAGVSQSPSNKVTEKGKDVELRCDPISGHTALYWYRQSLGQGLEFLIYFQGNSAPDKSGLPSDRFSAERTGGSVSTLTIQRTQQEDSAVYLCASSFIAGPQETQYFGPGTRLLVL.

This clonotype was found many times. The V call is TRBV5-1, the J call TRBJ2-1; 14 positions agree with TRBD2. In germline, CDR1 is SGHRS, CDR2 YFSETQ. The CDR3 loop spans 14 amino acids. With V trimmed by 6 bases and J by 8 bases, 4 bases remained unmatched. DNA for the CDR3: TGCGCCAGCATGACGACTAGCGGGAGGGATGAGCAGTTCTTC. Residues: CASMTTSGRDEQFF.

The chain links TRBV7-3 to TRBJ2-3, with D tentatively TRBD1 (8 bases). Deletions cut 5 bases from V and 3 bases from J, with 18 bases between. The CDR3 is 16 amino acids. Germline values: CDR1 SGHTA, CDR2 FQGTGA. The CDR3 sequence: CASSPKTGGVTDTQYF. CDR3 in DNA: TGTGCCAGCAGCCCCAAAACAGGGGGGGTAACAGATACGCAGTATTTT.

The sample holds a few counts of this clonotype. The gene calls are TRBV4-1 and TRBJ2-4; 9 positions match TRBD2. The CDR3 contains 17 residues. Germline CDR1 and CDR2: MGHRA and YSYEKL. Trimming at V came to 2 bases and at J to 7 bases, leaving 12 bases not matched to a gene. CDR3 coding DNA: TGCGCCAGCAGCCAAAGGGCTGCGGGGGGGCTGGGGAACATTCAGTACTTC. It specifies CASSQRAAGGLGNIQYF.

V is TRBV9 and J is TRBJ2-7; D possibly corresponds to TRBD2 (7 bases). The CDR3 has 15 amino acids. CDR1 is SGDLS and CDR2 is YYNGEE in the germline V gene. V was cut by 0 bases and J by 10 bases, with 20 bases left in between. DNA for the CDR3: TGTGCCAGCAGCGTAGAGGGGGGACGGGGGGAGATCCAGTACTTC. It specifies CASSVEGGRGEIQYF. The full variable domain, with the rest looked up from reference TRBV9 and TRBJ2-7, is DSGVTQTPKHLITATGQRVTLRCSPRSGDLSVYWYQQSLDQGLQFLIQYYNGEERAKGNILERFSAQQFPDLHSELNLSSLELGDSALYFCASSVEGGRGEIQYFGPGTRLTVT.

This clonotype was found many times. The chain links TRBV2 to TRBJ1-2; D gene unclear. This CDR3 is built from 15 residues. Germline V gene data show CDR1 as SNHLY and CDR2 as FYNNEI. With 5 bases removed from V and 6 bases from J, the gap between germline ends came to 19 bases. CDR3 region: CASSNLEGSGDGYTF. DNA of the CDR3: TGTGCCAGCAGTAACCTGGAGGGCTCGGGAGATGGCTACACCTTC. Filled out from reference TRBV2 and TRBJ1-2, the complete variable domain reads EPEVTQTPSHQVTQMGQEVILRCVPISNHLYFYWYRQILGQKVEFLVSFYNNEISEKSEIFDDQFSVERPDGSNFTLKIRSTKLEDSAMYFCASSNLEGSGDGYTFGSGTRLTVV.

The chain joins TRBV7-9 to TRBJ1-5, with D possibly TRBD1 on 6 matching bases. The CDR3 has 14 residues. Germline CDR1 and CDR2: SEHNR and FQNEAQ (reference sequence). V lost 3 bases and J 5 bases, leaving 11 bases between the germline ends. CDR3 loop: CASSFLGADQPQHF. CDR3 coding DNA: TGTGCCAGCAGCTTCCTGGGGGCGGATCAGCCCCAGCATTTT.

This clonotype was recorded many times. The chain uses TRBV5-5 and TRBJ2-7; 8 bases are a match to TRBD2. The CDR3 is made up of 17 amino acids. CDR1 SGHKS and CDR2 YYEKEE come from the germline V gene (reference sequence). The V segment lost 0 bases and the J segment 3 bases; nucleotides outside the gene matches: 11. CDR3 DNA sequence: TGTGCCAGCAGCTTGGCAATCGGGCGGGGGGCCATCTACGAGCAGTACTTC. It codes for CASSLAIGRGAIYEQYF.

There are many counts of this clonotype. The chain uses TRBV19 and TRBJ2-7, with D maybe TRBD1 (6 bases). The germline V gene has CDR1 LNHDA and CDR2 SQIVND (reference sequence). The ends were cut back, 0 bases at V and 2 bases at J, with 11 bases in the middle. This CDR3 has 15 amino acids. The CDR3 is CASSIDRNRAYEQYF. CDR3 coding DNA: TGTGCCAGTAGTATAGATCGGAACAGGGCCTACGAGCAGTACTTC.

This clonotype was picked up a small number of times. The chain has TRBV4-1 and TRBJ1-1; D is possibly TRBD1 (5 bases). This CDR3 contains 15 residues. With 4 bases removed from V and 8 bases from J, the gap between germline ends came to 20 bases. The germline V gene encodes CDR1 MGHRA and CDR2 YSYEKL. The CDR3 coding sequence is TGCGCCAGCAGCCCCGAGGCAGGGTTCGGCACCGAAGCTTTCTTT. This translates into CASSPEAGFGTEAFF.

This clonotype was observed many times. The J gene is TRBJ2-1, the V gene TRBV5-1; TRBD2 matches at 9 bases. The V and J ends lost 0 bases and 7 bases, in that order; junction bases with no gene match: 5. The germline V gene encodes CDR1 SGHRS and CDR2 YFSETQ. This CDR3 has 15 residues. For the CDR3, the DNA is TGCGCCAGCAGCTTGGTTAGCGGGAGTTCGAATGAGCAGTTCTTC. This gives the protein CASSLVSGSSNEQFF. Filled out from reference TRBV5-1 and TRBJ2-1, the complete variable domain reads KAGVTQTPRYLIKTRGQQVTLSCSPISGHRSVSWYQQTPGQGLQFLFEYFSETQRNKGNFPGRFSGRQFSNSRSEMNVSTLELGDSALYLCASSLVSGSSNEQFFGPGTRLTVL.

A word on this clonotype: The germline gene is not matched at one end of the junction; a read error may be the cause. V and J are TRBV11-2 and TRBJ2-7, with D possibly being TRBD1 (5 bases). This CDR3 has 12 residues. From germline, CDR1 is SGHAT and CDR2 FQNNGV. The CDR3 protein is CANSLLPGEQYF. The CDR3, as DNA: TGTGCCAACAGCTTACTCCCAGGGGAGCAGTACTTC.

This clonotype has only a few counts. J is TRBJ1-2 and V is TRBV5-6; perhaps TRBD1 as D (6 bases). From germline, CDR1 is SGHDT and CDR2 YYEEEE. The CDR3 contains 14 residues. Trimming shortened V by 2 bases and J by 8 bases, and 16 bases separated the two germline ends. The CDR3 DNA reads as TGTGCCAGCAGCTTTAACGTCGGGGGCTTAGGCTACACCTTC. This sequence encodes CASSFNVGGLGYTF. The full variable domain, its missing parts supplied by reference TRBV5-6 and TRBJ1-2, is DAGVTQSPTHLIKTRGQQVTLRCSPKSGHDTVSWYQQALGQGPQFIFQYYEEEERQRGNFPDRFSGHQFPNYSSELNVNALLLGDSALYLCASSFNVGGLGYTFGSGTRLTVV.

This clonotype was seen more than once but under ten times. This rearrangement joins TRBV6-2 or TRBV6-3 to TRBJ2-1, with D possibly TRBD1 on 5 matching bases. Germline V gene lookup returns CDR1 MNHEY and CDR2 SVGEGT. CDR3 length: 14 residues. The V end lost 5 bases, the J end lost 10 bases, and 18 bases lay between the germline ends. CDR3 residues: CASSPAAGQREQFF. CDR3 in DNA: TGTGCCAGCAGTCCGGCGGCAGGGCAACGGGAGCAGTTCTTC.